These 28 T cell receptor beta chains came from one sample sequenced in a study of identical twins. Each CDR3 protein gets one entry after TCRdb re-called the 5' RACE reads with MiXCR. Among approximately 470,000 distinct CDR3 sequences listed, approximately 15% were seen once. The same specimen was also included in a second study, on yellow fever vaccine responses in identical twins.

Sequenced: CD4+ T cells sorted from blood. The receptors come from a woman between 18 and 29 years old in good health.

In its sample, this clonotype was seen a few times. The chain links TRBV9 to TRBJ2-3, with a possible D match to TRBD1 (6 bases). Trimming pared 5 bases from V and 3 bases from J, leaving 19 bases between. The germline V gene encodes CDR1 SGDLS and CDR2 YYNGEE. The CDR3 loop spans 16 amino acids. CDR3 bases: TGTGCCAGCAGTCCTCGGACAGCCCTGGGTACAGATACGCAGTATTTT. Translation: CASSPRTALGTDTQYF.

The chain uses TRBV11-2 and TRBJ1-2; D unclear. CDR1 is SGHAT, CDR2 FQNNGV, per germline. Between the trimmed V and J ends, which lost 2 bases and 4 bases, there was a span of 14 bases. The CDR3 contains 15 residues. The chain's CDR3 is CASSLRSGRGYGYTF. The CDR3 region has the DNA TGTGCCAGCAGCTTACGGTCGGGGAGAGGCTATGGCTACACCTTC. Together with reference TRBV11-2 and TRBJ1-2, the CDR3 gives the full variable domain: EAGVAQSPRYKIIEKRQSVAFWCNPISGHATLYWYQQILGQGPKLLIQFQNNGVVDDSQLPKDRFSAERLKGVDSTLKIQPAKLEDSAVYLCASSLRSGRGYGYTFGSGTRLTVV.

CDR3 DNA sequence: TGTGCCAGCAGTCCTTATGGCGCGGGGGAGACCCAGTACTTC. This codes for CASSPYGAGETQYF. The chain employs TRBV7-9 and TRBJ2-5; D is possibly TRBD2 (6 bases). The V end lost 6 bases, the J end lost 5 bases, and 16 bases lay between the germline ends. Germline assignment: CDR1 SEHNR and CDR2 FQNEAQ (reference sequence). The CDR3 runs 14 residues.

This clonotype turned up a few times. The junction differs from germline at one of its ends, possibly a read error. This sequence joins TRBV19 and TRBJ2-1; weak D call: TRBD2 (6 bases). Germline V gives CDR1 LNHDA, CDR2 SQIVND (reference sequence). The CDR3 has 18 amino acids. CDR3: CASSMETSPGVSSNEQFF. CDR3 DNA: TGTGCCAGTAGTATGGAAACTAGCCCGGGGGTCTCCTCCAATGAGCAGTTCTTC.

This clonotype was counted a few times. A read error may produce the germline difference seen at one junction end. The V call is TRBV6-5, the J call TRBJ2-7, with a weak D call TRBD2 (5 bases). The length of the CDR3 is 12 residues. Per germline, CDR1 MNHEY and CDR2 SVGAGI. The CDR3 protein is CASRGGPYEQYF. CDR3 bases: TGCGCCAGCAGAGGCGGGCCCTACGAGCAGTACTTC.

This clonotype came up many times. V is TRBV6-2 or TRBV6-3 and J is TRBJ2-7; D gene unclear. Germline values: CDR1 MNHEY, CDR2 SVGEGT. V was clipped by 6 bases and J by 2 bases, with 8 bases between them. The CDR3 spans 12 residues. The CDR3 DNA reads TGTGCCAGCAGGGACCCGACCTACGAGCAGTACTTC. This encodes CASRDPTYEQYF.

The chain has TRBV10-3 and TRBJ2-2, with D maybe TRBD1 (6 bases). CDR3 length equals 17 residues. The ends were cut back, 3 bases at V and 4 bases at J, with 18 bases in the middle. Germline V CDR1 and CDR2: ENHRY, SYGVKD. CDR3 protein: CAISEGTRGSITGELFF. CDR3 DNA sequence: TGTGCCATCAGTGAAGGGACGAGGGGGTCGATCACCGGGGAGCTGTTTTTT.

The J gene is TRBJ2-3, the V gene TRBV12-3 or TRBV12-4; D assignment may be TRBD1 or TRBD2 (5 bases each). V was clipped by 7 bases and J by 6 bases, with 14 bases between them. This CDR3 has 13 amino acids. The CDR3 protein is CASNFLGTDTQYF. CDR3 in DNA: TGTGCCAGCAACTTCCTTGGGACGGATACGCAGTATTTT.

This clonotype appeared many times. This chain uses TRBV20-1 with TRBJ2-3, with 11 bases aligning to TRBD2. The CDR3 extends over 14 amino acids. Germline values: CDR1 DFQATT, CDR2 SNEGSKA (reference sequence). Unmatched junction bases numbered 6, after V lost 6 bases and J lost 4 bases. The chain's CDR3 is CSATLAGVPDTQYF. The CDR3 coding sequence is TGCAGTGCAACACTAGCGGGAGTTCCAGATACGCAGTATTTT.

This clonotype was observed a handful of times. The CDR3 DNA reads as TGCAGTGCTAGAGATCTTGGGACAGTTACCCCCAGCATGGGCGAGCAGTACTTC. Its protein product is CSARDLGTVTPSMGEQYF. J is TRBJ2-7 and V is TRBV20-1; TRBD1 matches at 7 bases. Trimming cost V 0 bases and J 6 bases; bases outside gene matches: 20. The CDR3 runs to 18 residues. Germline V lookup: CDR1 DFQATT, CDR2 SNEGSKA (reference sequence).

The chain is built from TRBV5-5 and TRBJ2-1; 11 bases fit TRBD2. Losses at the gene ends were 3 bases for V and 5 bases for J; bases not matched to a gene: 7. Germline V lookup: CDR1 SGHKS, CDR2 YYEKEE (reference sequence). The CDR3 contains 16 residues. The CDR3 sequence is CASSSRLAGNNNEQFF. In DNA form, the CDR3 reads TGTGCCAGCAGCTCCCGACTAGCGGGGAACAACAATGAGCAGTTCTTC.

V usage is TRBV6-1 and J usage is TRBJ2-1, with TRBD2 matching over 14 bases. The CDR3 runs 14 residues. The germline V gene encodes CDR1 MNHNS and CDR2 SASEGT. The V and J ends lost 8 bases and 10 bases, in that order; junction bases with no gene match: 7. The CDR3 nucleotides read TGTGCCAGCTCCGGGACTAGCGGGAGAAGGGAGCAGTTCTTC. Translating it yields CASSGTSGRREQFF.

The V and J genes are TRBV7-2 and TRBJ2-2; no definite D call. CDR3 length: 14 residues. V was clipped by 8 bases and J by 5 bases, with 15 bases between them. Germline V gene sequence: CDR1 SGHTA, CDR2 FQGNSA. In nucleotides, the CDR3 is TGTGCCAGCCGACAACCGGGTCGGACCGGGGAGCTGTTTTTT. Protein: CASRQPGRTGELFF.

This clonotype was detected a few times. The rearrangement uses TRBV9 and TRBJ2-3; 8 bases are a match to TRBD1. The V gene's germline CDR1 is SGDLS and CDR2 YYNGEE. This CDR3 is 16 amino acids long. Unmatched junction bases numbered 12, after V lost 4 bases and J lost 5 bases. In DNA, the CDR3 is TGTGCCAGCAGCTACCTGACAGGGGAGGATATAGATACGCAGTATTTT. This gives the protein CASSYLTGEDIDTQYF.

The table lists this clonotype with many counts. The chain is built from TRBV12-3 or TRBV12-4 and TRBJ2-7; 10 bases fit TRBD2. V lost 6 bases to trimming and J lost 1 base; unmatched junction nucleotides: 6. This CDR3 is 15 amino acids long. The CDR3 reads CASRWGTSVSYEQYF. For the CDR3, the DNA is TGTGCCAGCAGGTGGGGGACTAGCGTTTCCTACGAGCAGTACTTC.

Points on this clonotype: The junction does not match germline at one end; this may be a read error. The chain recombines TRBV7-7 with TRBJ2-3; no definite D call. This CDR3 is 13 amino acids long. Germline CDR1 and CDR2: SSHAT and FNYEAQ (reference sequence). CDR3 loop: CASSALPGDTQYF. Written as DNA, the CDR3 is TGTGCTAGCAGCGCCCTCCCGGGAGATACGCAGTATTTT.

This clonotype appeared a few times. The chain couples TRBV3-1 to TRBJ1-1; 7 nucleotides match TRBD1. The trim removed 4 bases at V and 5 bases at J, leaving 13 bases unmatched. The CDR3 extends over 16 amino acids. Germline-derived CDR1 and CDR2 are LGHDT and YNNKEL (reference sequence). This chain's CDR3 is CASSLGQDLLGTEAFF. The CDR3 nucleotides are TGTGCCAGCAGCCTTGGACAGGACCTTTTGGGGACTGAAGCTTTCTTT.

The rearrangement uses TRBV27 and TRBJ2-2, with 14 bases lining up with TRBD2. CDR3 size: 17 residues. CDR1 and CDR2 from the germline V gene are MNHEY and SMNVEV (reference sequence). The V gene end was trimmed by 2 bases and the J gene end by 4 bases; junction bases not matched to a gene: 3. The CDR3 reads CASSLRLAGGLTGELFF. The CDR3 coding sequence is TGTGCCAGCAGTTTAAGACTAGCGGGGGGGCTCACCGGGGAGCTGTTTTTT.

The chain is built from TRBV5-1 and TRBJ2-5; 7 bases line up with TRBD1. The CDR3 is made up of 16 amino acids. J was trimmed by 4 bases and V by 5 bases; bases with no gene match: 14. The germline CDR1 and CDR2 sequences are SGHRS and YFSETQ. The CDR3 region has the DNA TGCGCCAGCAGAGAACAGGGGTTGCTAAAGCGAGAGACCCAGTACTTC. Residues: CASREQGLLKRETQYF.

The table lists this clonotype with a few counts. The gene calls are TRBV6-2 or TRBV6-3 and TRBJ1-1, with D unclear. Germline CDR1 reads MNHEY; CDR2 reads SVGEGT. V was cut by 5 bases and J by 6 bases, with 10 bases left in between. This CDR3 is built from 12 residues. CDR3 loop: CASSPQQSEAFF. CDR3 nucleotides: TGTGCCAGCAGTCCCCAACAGTCTGAAGCTTTCTTT.

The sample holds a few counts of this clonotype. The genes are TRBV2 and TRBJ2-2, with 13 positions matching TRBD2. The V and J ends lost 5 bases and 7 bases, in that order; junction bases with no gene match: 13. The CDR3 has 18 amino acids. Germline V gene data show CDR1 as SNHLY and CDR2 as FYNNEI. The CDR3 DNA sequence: TGTGCCAGCAGTCAAACTAGCGGGGGGGCAAATGTGATCGGGGAGCTGTTTTTT. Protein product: CASSQTSGGANVIGELFF.

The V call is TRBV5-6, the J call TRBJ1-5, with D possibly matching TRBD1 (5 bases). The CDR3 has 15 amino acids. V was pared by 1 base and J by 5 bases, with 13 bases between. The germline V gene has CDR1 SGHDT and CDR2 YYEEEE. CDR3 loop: CASSLFQGIDQPQHF. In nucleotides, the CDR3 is TGTGCCAGCAGCTTGTTTCAGGGTATTGATCAGCCCCAGCATTTT.

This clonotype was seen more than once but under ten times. CDR3 sequence reads: CASKSGSSYNEQFF. The CDR3 DNA reads as TGTGCCAGTAAGAGCGGAAGCTCCTACAATGAGCAGTTCTTC. This sequence joins TRBV19 and TRBJ2-1, with a possible D match to TRBD2 (5 bases). V was clipped by 7 bases and J by 0 bases, with 10 bases between them. CDR1 LNHDA and CDR2 SQIVND come from the germline V gene (reference sequence). The CDR3 covers 14 residues.

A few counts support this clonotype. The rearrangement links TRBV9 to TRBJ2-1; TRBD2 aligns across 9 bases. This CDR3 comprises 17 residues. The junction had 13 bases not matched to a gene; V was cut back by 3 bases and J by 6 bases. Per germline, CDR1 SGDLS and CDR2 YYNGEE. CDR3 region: CASSAPRGELAGNEQFF. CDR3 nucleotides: TGTGCCAGCAGCGCCCCCCGAGGGGAACTAGCGGGCAATGAGCAGTTCTTC.

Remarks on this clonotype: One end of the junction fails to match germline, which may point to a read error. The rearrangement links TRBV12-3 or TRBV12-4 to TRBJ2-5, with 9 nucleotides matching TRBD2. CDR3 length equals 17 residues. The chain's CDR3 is CTSSFFGGRALGETQYF. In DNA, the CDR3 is TGTACCAGCAGTTTTTTCGGCGGGAGGGCCTTAGGGGAGACCCAGTACTTC.

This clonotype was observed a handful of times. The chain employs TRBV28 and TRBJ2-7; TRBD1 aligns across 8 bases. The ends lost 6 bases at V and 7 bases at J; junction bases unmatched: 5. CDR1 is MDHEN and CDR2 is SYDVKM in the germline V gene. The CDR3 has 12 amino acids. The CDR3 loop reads CASRDRVWEQYF. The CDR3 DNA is TGTGCCAGCAGGGACAGGGTCTGGGAGCAGTACTTC.

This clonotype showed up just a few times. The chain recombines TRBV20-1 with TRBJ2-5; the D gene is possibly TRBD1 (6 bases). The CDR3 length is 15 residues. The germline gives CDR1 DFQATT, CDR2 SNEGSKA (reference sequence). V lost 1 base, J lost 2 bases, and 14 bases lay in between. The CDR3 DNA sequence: TGCAGTGCTAGAGGAACTGGACAGCTACAAGAGACCCAGTACTTC. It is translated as CSARGTGQLQETQYF.

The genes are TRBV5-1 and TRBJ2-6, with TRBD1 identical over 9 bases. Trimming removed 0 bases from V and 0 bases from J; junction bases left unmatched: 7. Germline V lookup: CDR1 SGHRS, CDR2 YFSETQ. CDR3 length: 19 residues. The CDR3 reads CASSLAPKTGGSGANVLTF. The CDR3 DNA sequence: TGCGCCAGCAGCTTGGCCCCGAAGACAGGGGGCTCTGGGGCCAACGTCCTGACTTTC.